One sample yielded the 27 T cell receptor beta chains listed below, sequenced in a study of T cell responses to AZD1222 COVID-19 vaccine. Sequencing was performed with immunoSEQ multiplex PCR; in TCRdb, only in-frame clones are kept and a portion is missing. The table shows approximately 75,000 clones, with around nine tenths occurring only once. The sequencing here drew on peripheral blood, taken 28 days after the second AZD1222 dose. These receptors all stem from an adult who received the AZD1222 COVID-19 vaccine.

V usage is TRBV7-9 and J usage is TRBJ1-2; TRBD1 aligns across 8 bases. The CDR3 sequence is 15 residues long. With 5 bases clipped from V and 4 bases from J, the junction kept 9 bases outside the gene matches. The V gene's germline CDR1 is SEHNR and CDR2 FQNEAQ (reference sequence). CDR3 amino acids: CASSPLQGGGYGYTF. As DNA, the CDR3 is TGTGCCAGCAGCCCCTTACAGGGGGGCGGCTATGGCTACACCTTC.

J is TRBJ1-3 and V is TRBV9; a weak D match, TRBD1 (5 bases). Germline assignment: CDR1 SGDLS and CDR2 YYNGEE. Trimming removed 2 bases from V and 2 bases from J, with 17 bases in between. The CDR3 consists of 17 residues. The chain's CDR3 is CASSVRDSMEAGNTIYF. The CDR3 DNA reads TGTGCCAGCAGCGTCCGGGACTCCATGGAAGCTGGAAACACCATATATTTT.

This sequence joins TRBV5-1 and TRBJ1-3; D is ambiguous. Deletions cut 0 bases from V and 4 bases from J, with 8 bases between. CDR3 length: 14 residues. From germline, CDR1 is SGHRS and CDR2 YFSETQ. The CDR3 spells CASSLAGEGNTIYF. The CDR3 bases are TGCGCCAGCAGCTTGGCCGGGGAAGGAAACACCATATATTTT.

The chain combines TRBV7-3 with TRBJ2-3, with 9 bases aligning to TRBD1. The length of the CDR3 is 12 residues. Germline loops: CDR1 SGHTA, CDR2 FQGTGA. J gave up 9 bases and V 4 bases, and 2 bases lay outside the gene matches. CDR3 bases: TGTGCCAGCAGCTCAACAGGGGGCACGCAGTATTTT. Translating it yields CASSSTGGTQYF.

The chain joins TRBV11-2 to TRBJ2-7; unclear D gene. V shed 1 base and J shed 6 bases, with 4 bases lying between them. CDR1 is SGHAT, CDR2 FQNNGV, per germline. The CDR3 is 11 amino acids. The CDR3, as DNA: TGTGCCAGCAGCTTAGTGGCCGAGCAGTACTTC. Translated, it gives CASSLVAEQYF.

This chain links TRBV29-1 with TRBJ2-6; 10 bases match TRBD1. V lost 1 base, J lost 12 bases, and 3 bases stayed unmatched. The CDR3 extends over 13 amino acids. Germline-derived CDR1 and CDR2 are SQVTM and ANQGSEA. The CDR3 loop reads CSVEGQGAGVLTF. The CDR3 DNA reads as TGCAGCGTTGAAGGACAGGGGGCGGGCGTCCTGACTTTC.

This chain connects TRBV25-1 to TRBJ2-2; tentative D call: TRBD1 (6 bases). Germline CDR1 MGHDK, CDR2 SYGVNS. Between the trimmed V and J ends, which lost 3 bases and 9 bases, there was a span of 20 bases. The CDR3 has 16 amino acids. In nucleotides, the CDR3 is TGTGCCAGCAGTGAGGGCAGGGGAGATAGGGTCAGGGAGCTGTTTTTT. It yields the protein CASSEGRGDRVRELFF.

This chain links TRBV28 with TRBJ2-7, with TRBD1 matching over 9 bases. The V gene end was trimmed by 2 bases and the J gene end by 6 bases; junction bases not matched to a gene: 5. The CDR3 totals 14 residues. CDR1 is MDHEN and CDR2 is SYDVKM in the germline V gene. Here the CDR3 reads CASSLTGGYREQYF. The CDR3 region has the DNA TGTGCCAGCAGTTTAACAGGGGGCTATCGCGAGCAGTACTTC.

This clone was observed a single time. The chain has TRBV6-5 and TRBJ1-2; TRBD1 matches 7 bases. Trimming removed 7 bases from V and 0 bases from J; junction bases left unmatched: 8. CDR3 length: 15 residues. Germline V gene data show CDR1 as MNHEY and CDR2 as SVGAGI. Here the CDR3 reads CASTEGGGPNYGYTF. Here the CDR3 DNA reads TGTGCCAGCACCGAAGGAGGGGGCCCTAACTATGGCTACACCTTC.

This chain joins TRBV6-2 or TRBV6-3 and TRBJ1-5; 8 bases are shared with TRBD1. CDR3 size: 16 residues. Per the germline V gene, CDR1 is MNHEY and CDR2 is SVGEGT. Trimming cost V 6 bases and J 3 bases; bases outside gene matches: 10. The CDR3 region has the DNA TGTGCCAGCAGCTCCTTCACGACAGGGGACAATCAGCCCCAGCATTTT. Amino acids: CASSSFTTGDNQPQHF.

The rearrangement joins TRBV5-1 to TRBJ2-1, with 8 bases fitting TRBD2. From germline, CDR1 is SGHRS and CDR2 YFSETQ. Trimming at V came to 0 bases and at J to 7 bases, leaving 9 bases not matched to a gene. The CDR3 totals 16 residues. The DNA of the CDR3 is TGCGCCAGCAGCTTGGTGTTTGCGGGGGGAAATAATGAGCAGTTCTTC. This sequence encodes CASSLVFAGGNNEQFF.

This chain connects TRBV11-2 to TRBJ2-5; D tentatively fits TRBD1 or TRBD2 (5 bases each). Germline V gene data show CDR1 as SGHAT and CDR2 as FQNNGV. CDR3 length: 15 amino acids. Trimming removed 5 bases from V and 2 bases from J, with 15 bases in between. Here the CDR3 reads CASSPVGGRQETQYF. Written as DNA, the CDR3 is TGTGCCAGCAGCCCAGTTGGGGGTAGGCAAGAGACCCAGTACTTC.

The V and J genes are TRBV19 and TRBJ1-1, with a weak D call TRBD1 (5 bases). In germline, CDR1 is LNHDA, CDR2 SQIVND (reference sequence). V was pared by 5 bases and J by 7 bases, with 17 bases between. The CDR3 is made up of 14 amino acids. CDR3 protein: CASSHRGAAFEAFF. The CDR3 coding sequence is TGTGCCAGTAGTCATAGAGGGGCCGCATTTGAAGCTTTCTTT.

The gene calls are TRBV15 and TRBJ2-7, with unresolved D. Trimming took 0 bases from V and 6 from J, leaving 9 bases between them. The CDR3 has 13 amino acids. Germline V gives CDR1 LNHNV, CDR2 YYDKDF (reference sequence). The CDR3 DNA follows: TGTGCCACCAGCAGAGACACGTTGGCCGAGCAGTACTTC. This sequence encodes CATSRDTLAEQYF.

As concerns this clone: At one of its ends the junction is not consistent with the germline gene, which may arise from a read error. The chain combines TRBV10-3 with TRBJ1-5; TRBD1 aligns across 12 bases. The germline V gene has CDR1 ENHRY and CDR2 SYGVKD. The CDR3 runs to 15 residues. Here the CDR3 DNA reads TGTGCCATCAGCCGCGGGACAGGGGGCAAACAGCCCCAGCATTTT. Protein sequence: CAISRGTGGKQPQHF.

V gene TRBV4-1 combines with J gene TRBJ1-2; TRBD1 is a possible D gene (6 bases). With 1 base removed from V and 4 bases from J, the gap between germline ends came to 19 bases. The CDR3 extends over 17 amino acids. Looked up from germline, CDR1 is MGHRA and CDR2 is YSYEKL. The CDR3 loop reads CASSQVDSPHNTYGYTF. The CDR3 DNA is TGCGCCAGCAGCCAAGTGGACAGTCCTCACAATACCTATGGCTACACCTTC.

The CDR3 here is CAAFQRTEAFF. The CDR3, as DNA: TGTGCCGCATTTCAGAGGACTGAAGCTTTCTTT. The chain carries TRBV10-3 and TRBJ1-1; D is unclear. The CDR3 runs to 11 residues. The V gene's germline CDR1 is ENHRY and CDR2 SYGVKD. V dropped 11 bases and J dropped 5 bases, with 12 bases sitting between them.

The gene calls are TRBV24-1 and TRBJ2-5; 10 bases line up with TRBD1. The CDR3 totals 17 residues. With 4 bases clipped from V and 0 bases from J, the junction kept 7 bases outside the gene matches. Germline V lookup: CDR1 KGHDR, CDR2 SFDVKD. The chain's CDR3 is CATSETGGAGYQETQYF. For the CDR3, the DNA is TGTGCCACCAGTGAGACAGGGGGCGCGGGGTACCAAGAGACCCAGTACTTC.

The chain joins TRBV7-2 to TRBJ1-1; 9 bases match TRBD1. CDR3 length: 16 residues. With 5 bases clipped from V and 0 bases from J, the junction kept 7 bases outside the gene matches. The germline V gene encodes CDR1 SGHTA and CDR2 FQGNSA. CDR3 bases: TGTGCCAGCAGCCAAGACAGGGGGGGTTTGAACACTGAAGCTTTCTTT. This translates into CASSQDRGGLNTEAFF.

This chain connects TRBV10-3 to TRBJ2-7; 7 bases align to TRBD1. Germline lookup yields CDR1 ENHRY and CDR2 SYGVKD. The CDR3 sequence is 13 residues long. The V gene end was trimmed by 6 bases and the J gene end by 3 bases; junction bases not matched to a gene: 5. CDR3 in amino acids: CAIRGQANYEQYF. The CDR3 DNA sequence: TGTGCCATCAGAGGACAGGCGAACTACGAGCAGTACTTC.

The chain recombines TRBV3-1 (or the pseudogene TRBV3-2) with TRBJ2-7; the D gene is possibly TRBD1 (5 bases). Germline lookup yields CDR1 LGHDT and CDR2 YNNKEL (reference sequence). V dropped 6 bases and J dropped 4 bases, with 10 bases sitting between them. This CDR3 is 12 amino acids long. The CDR3 sequence: CASSQRQYEQYF. CDR3 sequence (DNA): TGTGCCAGCAGTCAGAGACAGTACGAGCAGTACTTC.

V gene TRBV19 combines with J gene TRBJ1-5, with D maybe TRBD1 (5 bases). CDR3 size: 15 residues. V lost 1 base to trimming and J lost 4 bases, with 11 bases between them. Germline V CDR1 and CDR2: LNHDA, SQIVND (reference sequence). CDR3 bases: TGTGCCAGTAGTATAGGGACATTGGGGAATCAGCCCCAGCATTTT. Translated: CASSIGTLGNQPQHF.

This clone occurred once. The chain links TRBV25-1 to TRBJ1-1; D remains unclear. The CDR3 loop spans 13 amino acids. Germline CDR1 reads MGHDK; CDR2 reads SYGVNS. The germline V and J ends were trimmed by 6 bases and 7 bases, with 15 bases remaining between them. The CDR3 region has the DNA TGTGCCAGCAGCGCCTGGGGTCTCAGTGAAGCTTTCTTT. It translates to CASSAWGLSEAFF.

The V and J genes are TRBV5-4 and TRBJ2-1; D gene uncertain. The CDR3 has 13 amino acids. Germline loops: CDR1 SGHNT, CDR2 YYREEE (reference sequence). V was cut by 1 base and J by 5 bases, with 7 bases left in between. The CDR3 here is CASSLSSNNEQFF. CDR3 coding DNA: TGTGCCAGCAGCTTGAGCTCGAACAATGAGCAGTTCTTC.

This rearrangement joins TRBV3-1 (or the pseudogene TRBV3-2) to TRBJ2-1; 11 bases agree with TRBD2. The V gene's germline CDR1 is LGHDT and CDR2 YNNKEL (reference sequence). The ends lost 11 bases at V and 8 bases at J; junction bases unmatched: 8. This CDR3 region has 13 residues. In nucleotides, the CDR3 is TGTGCCGCGTCACTAGCGGGGGCGTATGAGCAGTTCTTC. This sequence encodes CAASLAGAYEQFF.

The V and J genes are TRBV29-1 and TRBJ2-3; TRBD1 matches 7 bases. The CDR3 length is 12 residues. The V and J ends lost 7 bases and 3 bases, in that order; junction bases with no gene match: 4. CDR1 SQVTM and CDR2 ANQGSEA come from the germline V gene. For the CDR3, the DNA is TGCAGCGCTGAGACAGGGACAGATACGCAGTATTTT. This sequence encodes CSAETGTDTQYF.

This clone was observed a handful of times. The V gene is TRBV5-4, the J gene TRBJ1-6; D not resolved. From germline, CDR1 is SGHNT and CDR2 YYREEE (reference sequence). Trimming left V 4 bases short and J 6 bases short, with 14 bases between. This CDR3 region has 15 residues. CDR3 sequence reads: CASSPTLAANSPLHF. DNA for the CDR3: TGTGCCAGCAGCCCGACACTAGCGGCTAATTCACCCCTCCACTTT.